This T cell receptor (beta chain) was sequenced during a study of blood T cell repertoires in COVID-19. Study-level information: Collection of acute and convalescent COVID-19 samples took place in the United States, Italy and Spain.

Measured with immunoSEQ multiplex PCR; TCRdb has only the in-frame clones, and not every one. This table holds approximately 130,000 clones, 70% to 90% found once. CDR3 length equals 15 residues. CDR1 MNHEY and CDR2 SVGAGI come from the germline V gene. The V gene end was trimmed by 10 bases and the J gene end by 5 bases; junction bases not matched to a gene: 10. Specimen: peripheral blood. This clonotype was sampled from a woman between 45 and 65 years old who had recovered from COVID-19. V usage is TRBV6-5 and J usage is TRBJ1-5; TRBD1 agrees at 11 bases. CDR3 nucleotides: TGTGCCATTCGGACAGGGGGCAGGTGGGATCAGCCCCAGCATTTT. Its protein product is CAIRTGGRWDQPQHF.